The 21 T cell receptor beta chains in this list originate from one sample, sequenced in a study of T cell changes during pregnancy in multiple sclerosis. Generated by immunoSEQ multiplex PCR, the TCRdb table keeps only in-frame clones and is missing some. Of roughly 40,000 clones listed, 91% are singletons. The specimen was CD4+ T cells from peripheral blood mononuclear cells, collected in the second trimester of pregnancy. Receptors originate from a female donor in good health, enrolled as a control in a pregnancy study.

The chain combines TRBV2 with TRBJ1-6, with 8 bases lining up with TRBD1. Germline V lookup: CDR1 SNHLY, CDR2 FYNNEI. This CDR3 is 14 amino acids long. Germline trimming cut 10 bases from V and 9 bases from J; bases unmatched to any gene: 11. The CDR3 DNA is TGTGCCACCAGATCAGGACAGGGAGGTTCACCCCTCCACTTT. Translated: CATRSGQGGSPLHF.

J is TRBJ2-3 and V is TRBV13, with TRBD2 matching over 8 bases. This CDR3 spans 15 amino acids. Per the germline V gene, CDR1 is PRHDT and CDR2 is FYEKMQ (reference sequence). V dropped 2 bases and J dropped 6; count of bases not matched to a gene: 7. CDR3 DNA: TGTGCCAGCAGCTTAACCGGGGGGGCGTCGGATACGCAGTATTTT. It specifies CASSLTGGASDTQYF. Full variable domain (remainder filled in from reference TRBV13 and TRBJ2-3): AAGVIQSPRHLIKEKRETATLKCYPIPRHDTVYWYQQGPGQDPQFLISFYEKMQSDKGSIPDRFSAQQFSDYHSELNMSSLELGDSALYFCASSLTGGASDTQYFGPGTRLTVL.

This chain connects TRBV27 to TRBJ2-7; D is unclear. The CDR3 contains 15 residues. The ends were cut back, 1 base at V and 2 bases at J, with 12 bases in the middle. Germline-derived CDR1 and CDR2 are MNHEY and SMNVEV (reference sequence). The CDR3: CASSLFGQNPYEQYF. CDR3 nucleotide sequence: TGTGCCAGCAGTTTATTTGGGCAGAACCCCTACGAGCAGTACTTC.

The V gene is TRBV7-9, the J gene TRBJ2-2; 10 nucleotides line up with TRBD2. CDR1 is SEHNR, CDR2 FQNEAQ, per germline (reference sequence). The CDR3 has 13 residues. The CDR3 DNA reads TGTGCTCTGACCGGGACTAGCGACGGGGAGCTGTTTTTT. It encodes CALTGTSDGELFF.

The rearrangement joins TRBV5-8 to TRBJ2-2, with D perhaps TRBD1 (5 bases). The CDR3 spans 16 residues. Germline V CDR1 and CDR2: SGHTS, YDEGEE. V was trimmed by 2 bases and J by 1 base, leaving 12 bases between them. This chain's CDR3 is CASSFNQGLNTGELFF. The CDR3 region has the DNA TGTGCCAGCAGCTTCAATCAGGGTCTGAACACCGGGGAGCTGTTTTTT.

The chain's CDR3 is CASSLDLTDTQYF. In nucleotides, the CDR3 is TGTGCCAGCAGCTTGGATCTCACAGATACGCAGTATTTT. V gene TRBV5-6 combines with J gene TRBJ2-3; no firm D call. This CDR3 comprises 13 residues. The V and J ends lost 0 bases and 2 bases respectively, with 4 bases between them. Germline CDR1 SGHDT, CDR2 YYEEEE.

This clone was picked up a small number of times. The chain carries TRBV25-1 and TRBJ1-5, with D unresolved. This CDR3 comprises 15 residues. Germline CDR1 is MGHDK and CDR2 is SYGVNS. V lost 5 bases and J 0 bases, leaving 11 bases between the germline ends. The CDR3 sequence: CASSPPGHSNQPQHF. Here the CDR3 DNA reads TGTGCCAGCAGTCCCCCAGGCCATAGCAATCAGCCCCAGCATTTT.

This chain links TRBV4-3 with TRBJ1-2; TRBD1 matches 7 bases. Trimming at V came to 0 bases and at J to 2 bases, leaving 3 bases not matched to a gene. The germline CDR1 and CDR2 sequences are LGHNA and YSLEER. The CDR3 runs to 15 residues. Written as DNA, the CDR3 is TGCGCCAGCAGCCAAGAGGTGACAGGGAACTATGGCTACACCTTC. It specifies CASSQEVTGNYGYTF.

The V gene is TRBV4-2, the J gene TRBJ2-1, with 9 nucleotides matching TRBD1. With V trimmed by 1 base and J by 1 base, 2 bases remained unmatched. The germline V gene has CDR1 LGHNA and CDR2 YNFKEQ. CDR3 length: 16 residues. The CDR3 DNA sequence: TGTGCCAGCAGCCAAGGTGACAGGGGGTCCTACAATGAGCAGTTCTTC. Protein product: CASSQGDRGSYNEQFF.

The chain couples TRBV7-2 to TRBJ2-1, with D tentatively TRBD2 (5 bases). The V and J ends lost 5 bases and 5 bases respectively, with 25 bases between them. Germline V gives CDR1 SGHTA, CDR2 FQGNSA. This CDR3 is 18 amino acids long. The DNA for the CDR3 is TGTGCCAGCAGCAAATCCGCAAGCGGCTGGGGTCTCCACAATGAGCAGTTCTTC. It codes for CASSKSASGWGLHNEQFF. Drawing the rest from reference TRBV7-2 and TRBJ2-1, the complete variable domain is GAGVSQSPSNKVTEKGKDVELRCDPISGHTALYWYRQSLGQGLEFLIYFQGNSAPDKSGLPSDRFSAERTGGSVSTLTIQRTQQEDSAVYLCASSKSASGWGLHNEQFFGPGTRLTVL.

The chain recombines TRBV15 with TRBJ2-3; D is ambiguous. This CDR3 has 15 amino acids. V was pared by 1 base and J by 0 bases, with 8 bases between. Germline CDR1 and CDR2: LNHNV and YYDKDF (reference sequence). CDR3 sequence reads: CATSRGSGSTDTQYF. In nucleotides, the CDR3 is TGTGCCACCAGCAGAGGATCCGGGAGCACAGATACGCAGTATTTT.

This clone was observed a single time. The chain joins TRBV28 to TRBJ2-7; D perhaps matches TRBD2 (7 bases). The V and J ends lost 3 bases and 3 bases respectively, with 9 bases between them. Germline CDR1 is MDHEN and CDR2 is SYDVKM. This CDR3 is 13 amino acids long. The CDR3 DNA reads as TGTGCCAGCAGTTTCGGGGGGCGCTACGAGCAGTACTTC. Translated, it gives CASSFGGRYEQYF.

The chain combines TRBV14 with TRBJ2-1, with D uncertain. The CDR3 extends over 13 amino acids. Per germline, CDR1 SGHDN and CDR2 FVKESK. The ends were cut back, 6 bases at V and 2 bases at J, with 8 bases in the middle. The CDR3 coding sequence is TGTGCCAGCAGTGTACAGACCTACAATGAGCAGTTCTTC. Its protein product is CASSVQTYNEQFF.

The J gene is TRBJ1-1, the V gene TRBV29-1; D not resolved. The ends were cut back, 4 bases at V and 2 bases at J, with 8 bases in the middle. CDR1 and CDR2 (germline): SQVTM, ANQGSEA. This CDR3 comprises 12 residues. In DNA form, the CDR3 reads TGCAGCGTTGTGCCCAGAAACACTGAAGCTTTCTTT. The encoded protein is CSVVPRNTEAFF.

V is TRBV7-2 and J is TRBJ2-7; 8 positions agree with TRBD2. Germline values: CDR1 SGHTA, CDR2 FQGNSA. This CDR3 region has 17 residues. The trim removed 5 bases at V and 5 bases at J, leaving 17 bases unmatched. Written as DNA, the CDR3 is TGTGCCAGCAGCCCCCCTGGGATGGCGGGGGGCGGTCACGAGCAGTACTTC. As protein: CASSPPGMAGGGHEQYF.

The rearrangement links TRBV28 to TRBJ2-5; D not certain. V was cut by 9 bases and J by 0 bases, with 11 bases left in between. The CDR3 extends over 13 amino acids. CDR1 and CDR2 from the germline V gene are MDHEN and SYDVKM. In DNA form, the CDR3 reads TGTGCCAGTATCTCACTCGACCAAGAGACCCAGTACTTC. This gives the protein CASISLDQETQYF.

This sequence joins TRBV5-4 and TRBJ2-1, with TRBD1 matching 7 bases. V shed 5 bases, J shed 8 bases, and the junction held 10 bases outside the gene matches. Looked up from germline, CDR1 is SGHNT and CDR2 is YYREEE (reference sequence). The CDR3 extends over 14 amino acids. CDR3 sequence reads: CASRPGTAVHEQFF. The CDR3 nucleotides read TGTGCCAGCAGGCCCGGGACAGCGGTGCATGAGCAGTTCTTC.

As to this clone: The junction does not match germline at one end; this may be a read error. The V call is TRBV7-7, the J call TRBJ2-1, with 8 bases that match TRBD2. Germline CDR1 reads SSHAT; CDR2 reads FNYEAQ (reference sequence). The CDR3 sequence is 15 residues long. CDR3 DNA sequence: TGTGCTAGCAGCTTAGAAGCGGGAGCCTACAATGAGCAGTTCTTC. Its protein product is CASSLEAGAYNEQFF.

V and J are TRBV11-2 and TRBJ2-7; D not certain. The CDR3 has 14 amino acids. Germline values: CDR1 SGHAT, CDR2 FQNNGV. Deletions cut 5 bases from V and 3 bases from J, with 14 bases between. The CDR3 region is CASSPGWQFYEQYF. The CDR3 coding sequence is TGTGCCAGCAGCCCCGGGTGGCAGTTCTACGAGCAGTACTTC.

The count of this clone is one. CDR3 DNA sequence: TGTGCCAGCAGTGAAGGTATAGGGGCAGAGACCCAGTACTTC. Translating gives CASSEGIGAETQYF. The rearrangement joins TRBV6-1 to TRBJ2-5, with D maybe TRBD1 (5 bases). V shed 1 base and J shed 4 bases, with 10 bases lying between them. This CDR3 is 14 amino acids long. Looked up from germline, CDR1 is MNHNS and CDR2 is SASEGT.

This chain connects TRBV7-3 to TRBJ2-1, with TRBD2 identical over 7 bases. CDR3 length equals 15 residues. The V segment lost 1 base and the J segment 2 bases; nucleotides outside the gene matches: 2. Germline V gives CDR1 SGHTA, CDR2 FQGTGA. The CDR3 loop reads CASSLIGGAYNEQFF. The CDR3, as DNA: TGTGCCAGCAGCTTAATTGGGGGGGCCTACAATGAGCAGTTCTTC.